This TCR beta chain was recorded in a study of cytomegalovirus exposure and HLA in healthy donors. Broader study findings: V segments that were indistinguishable, TRBV6-2 and TRBV6-3 among them, were omitted from analysis.

Amplification used 60 Vbeta primers and 13 Jbeta primers. Clones were read by immunoSEQ multiplex PCR, and TCRdb kept only the in-frame ones, dropping some. The repertoire holds under 200,000 clones, roughly 80% seen once, with approximately 0.51% in the top ten. In this sample, this clone turned up a few times. The antigen remains undetermined. The sample carries other DNA sequences with the same CDR3. Between the trimmed V and J ends, which lost 0 bases and 2 bases, there was a span of 8 bases. The germline V gene has CDR1 LNHNV and CDR2 YYDKDF (reference sequence). The length of the CDR3 is 14 residues.

This TCR came from a woman in her forties or fifties in good health and CMV-seronegative. The sample comprised PBMCs. The chain joins TRBV15 to TRBJ2-7, with D tentatively TRBD1 (5 bases). The CDR3 reads CATSRDRGTYEQYF. The CDR3 DNA follows: TGTGCCACCAGCAGAGATAGGGGTACCTACGAGCAGTACTTC.